The 21 T cell receptor beta chains below come from one sample, sequenced in a study of blood T cell repertoires in COVID-19. The method was immunoSEQ multiplex PCR; TCRdb's version includes in-frame clones alone and lacks a portion of them. The data show 30,000 to 50,000 clones, 85% seen once. Material: peripheral blood. These TCRs come from a human donor in a cohort sampled during active COVID-19.

The gene calls are TRBV18 and TRBJ1-2, with a weak D call TRBD1 (5 bases). Germline V gene data show CDR1 as KGHSH and CDR2 as LQKENI. This CDR3 comprises 16 residues. Trimming removed 5 bases at V and 7 bases at J, with 23 bases between. The CDR3 sequence is CASSLNSDTLVTGYTF. CDR3 coding DNA: TGTGCCAGCTCATTGAACTCGGACACTTTGGTGACTGGCTACACCTTC.

V and J are TRBV28 and TRBJ1-2; D not certain. The V end was cut by 7 bases, the J end by 10 bases, with 19 bases between. The CDR3 has 13 amino acids. CDR1 and CDR2 (germline): MDHEN, SYDVKM. The CDR3 region has the DNA TGTGCCAGCACCCTACTTGAGGGTCCTGCCTACACCTTC. Its protein product is CASTLLEGPAYTF.

The rearrangement links TRBV6-5 to TRBJ2-7; 9 bases fit TRBD1. The CDR3 contains 15 residues. Germline trimming cut 0 bases from V and 4 bases from J; bases unmatched to any gene: 4. Germline values: CDR1 MNHEY, CDR2 SVGAGI. For the CDR3, the DNA is TGTGCCAGCAGTTACTCGCCGGACAGGGGTTACGAGCAGTACTTC. This encodes CASSYSPDRGYEQYF.

The V call is TRBV6-5, the J call TRBJ1-3; D unresolved. CDR1 MNHEY and CDR2 SVGAGI come from the germline V gene. V was clipped by 2 bases and J by 8 bases, with 13 bases between them. The CDR3 runs to 14 residues. CDR3 protein: CASSYRGDVDTIYF. The CDR3 nucleotides read TGTGCCAGCAGTTACCGAGGAGACGTAGACACCATATATTTT.

The chain joins TRBV7-2 to TRBJ2-7; no definite D call. Per the germline V gene, CDR1 is SGHTA and CDR2 is FQGNSA. The CDR3 is 13 residues long. V lost 5 bases, J lost 0 bases, and 8 bases lay in between. CDR3 amino acids: CASSLGLSYEQYF. CDR3 nucleotides: TGTGCCAGCAGCCTGGGCCTCTCCTACGAGCAGTACTTC.

This clone appeared once. J is TRBJ2-5 and V is TRBV7-2; D remains unclear. Germline V gives CDR1 SGHTA, CDR2 FQGNSA. This CDR3 contains 11 residues. The V and J ends lost 5 bases and 5 bases respectively, with 6 bases between them. The chain's CDR3 is CASSPLETQYF. In DNA form, the CDR3 reads TGTGCCAGCAGCCCCCTCGAGACCCAGTACTTC.

The CDR3 DNA is TGTGCCAGCAGCTTAGATGGACAGCTATATTCGATGAACACCGGGGAGCTGTTTTTT. This translates into CASSLDGQLYSMNTGELFF. The gene calls are TRBV7-2 and TRBJ2-2; possible D gene TRBD1, 6 bases. V lost 1 base and J 1 base, leaving 19 bases between the germline ends. The germline V gene has CDR1 SGHTA and CDR2 FQGNSA. The CDR3 is 19 residues long.

The gene calls are TRBV5-1 and TRBJ1-2, with no clear D. The V end lost 1 base, the J end lost 4 bases, and 20 bases lay between the germline ends. This CDR3 is 17 amino acids long. Germline V gives CDR1 SGHRS, CDR2 YFSETQ. DNA for the CDR3: TGCGCCAGCAGCTTGAGCACGAGGGATACCCAAGTCTATGGCTACACCTTC. Translated, it gives CASSLSTRDTQVYGYTF.

This clone was seen once. The chain couples TRBV12-3 or TRBV12-4 to TRBJ2-1, with D unclear. The CDR3 extends over 12 amino acids. Trimming shortened V by 6 bases and J by 4 bases, and 7 bases separated the two germline ends. The CDR3 sequence: CASSHRYNEQFF. The DNA for the CDR3 is TGTGCCAGCAGCCACCGGTACAATGAGCAGTTCTTC.

The chain joins TRBV19 to TRBJ2-3, with 9 bases matching TRBD1. V gave up 11 bases and J gave up 3 bases; unmatched junction bases: 3. There are 12 residues in the CDR3. CDR1 is LNHDA, CDR2 SQIVND, per germline (reference sequence). The chain's CDR3 is CAGTGWTDTQYF. CDR3 nucleotide sequence: TGTGCCGGGACAGGGTGGACAGATACGCAGTATTTT.

The chain links TRBV3-1 (or the pseudogene TRBV3-2) to TRBJ1-2; perhaps TRBD1 as D (6 bases). The CDR3 is made up of 13 amino acids. Trimming cost V 6 bases and J 7 bases, with 15 bases left between them. Germline V gives CDR1 LGHDT, CDR2 YNNKEL (reference sequence). CDR3 sequence (DNA): TGTGCCAGCAGGACAGGCGGCCAGGGTGGCTACACCTTC. It encodes CASRTGGQGGYTF.

In nucleotides, the CDR3 is TGTGCCAGCAGCTTATCGACCCAGCGGGGGGTCACAGATACGCAGTATTTT. It yields the protein CASSLSTQRGVTDTQYF. The chain uses TRBV7-9 and TRBJ2-3; 9 bases match TRBD2. CDR3 length: 17 residues. V dropped 2 bases and J dropped 2; count of bases not matched to a gene: 8. The V gene's germline CDR1 is SEHNR and CDR2 FQNEAQ (reference sequence).

CDR3 DNA: TGTGCCAGCAGTATACTCGGGACAGTTACCAATCAGCCCCAGCATTTT. It encodes CASSILGTVTNQPQHF. The chain carries TRBV6-6 and TRBJ1-5; 7 bases agree with TRBD1. The CDR3 runs 16 residues. The V gene end was trimmed by 5 bases and the J gene end by 3 bases; junction bases not matched to a gene: 10. Germline V gene data show CDR1 as MNHNY and CDR2 as SVGAGI (reference sequence).

The genes are TRBV30 and TRBJ2-1; D gene unclear. This CDR3 is built from 11 residues. Germline V CDR1 and CDR2: GTSNPN, SVGIG (reference sequence). The V gene lost 2 bases and the J gene lost 9 bases, with 8 bases spanning the gap. This CDR3 is CAWSYRGEQFF. The CDR3 nucleotides read TGTGCCTGGAGTTATAGAGGTGAGCAGTTCTTC.

The rearrangement uses TRBV19 and TRBJ2-7; D perhaps matches TRBD2 (6 bases). The CDR3 sequence is 17 residues long. CDR1 and CDR2 from the germline V gene are LNHDA and SQIVND (reference sequence). V dropped 4 bases and J dropped 1 base, with 20 bases sitting between them. CDR3 in DNA: TGTGCCAGTAGTACCCGTGGCGCCGGGACTGGGTCCTACGAGCAGTACTTC. This encodes CASSTRGAGTGSYEQYF.

This clone has just one count. The J gene is TRBJ2-5, the V gene TRBV4-2; 12 bases agree with TRBD2. The CDR3 has 16 amino acids. The J segment lost 5 bases and the V segment lost 1 base, leaving 5 bases of the junction unmatched. Germline lookup yields CDR1 LGHNA and CDR2 YNFKEQ. CDR3 bases: TGTGCCAGCAGCCAAGGACTAGCGGGAGCAGGGGAGACCCAGTACTTC. Encoded protein: CASSQGLAGAGETQYF.

V and J are TRBV6-5 and TRBJ1-6; D gene unclear. Germline CDR1 reads MNHEY; CDR2 reads SVGAGI. The CDR3 has 13 amino acids. V was trimmed by 7 bases and J by 8 bases, leaving 12 bases between them. CDR3 residues: CASNGWEDSPLHF. CDR3 in DNA: TGTGCCAGCAATGGCTGGGAGGATTCACCCCTCCACTTT.

The gene calls are TRBV7-2 and TRBJ1-1; TRBD1 might be the D (5 bases). The CDR3 runs 13 residues. Germline CDR1 is SGHTA and CDR2 is FQGNSA. Trimming left V 8 bases short and J 1 base short, with 11 bases between. In nucleotides, the CDR3 is TGTGCCAGCTCAACGCAGGGGAACACTGAAGCTTTCTTT. It yields the protein CASSTQGNTEAFF.

This chain uses TRBV3-1 (or the pseudogene TRBV3-2) with TRBJ2-3, with 11 bases identical to TRBD2. This CDR3 comprises 16 residues. Germline V gene lookup returns CDR1 LGHDT and CDR2 YNNKEL (reference sequence). J was trimmed by 2 bases and V by 4 bases; bases with no gene match: 5. The CDR3 region has the DNA TGTGCCAGCAGCCCCTTGACTAGCGGGGACACAGATACGCAGTATTTT. It codes for CASSPLTSGDTDTQYF.

The V and J genes are TRBV18 and TRBJ1-1; D not certain. The germline gives CDR1 KGHSH, CDR2 LQKENI. The length of the CDR3 is 15 residues. V lost 3 bases to trimming and J lost 7 bases, with 18 bases between them. CDR3 loop: CASSPRREAADEAFF. CDR3 nucleotide sequence: TGTGCCAGCTCACCGAGGAGGGAGGCTGCTGATGAAGCTTTCTTT.

The CDR3: CASSLRQGGPYEQYF. CDR3 nucleotides: TGTGCCAGCAGCTTGCGACAGGGGGGTCCCTACGAGCAGTACTTC. This chain uses TRBV5-5 with TRBJ2-7; 9 bases match TRBD1. Germline V CDR1 and CDR2: SGHKS, YYEKEE (reference sequence). The CDR3 length is 15 residues. V lost 1 base and J lost 2; bases outside the gene matches: 4.